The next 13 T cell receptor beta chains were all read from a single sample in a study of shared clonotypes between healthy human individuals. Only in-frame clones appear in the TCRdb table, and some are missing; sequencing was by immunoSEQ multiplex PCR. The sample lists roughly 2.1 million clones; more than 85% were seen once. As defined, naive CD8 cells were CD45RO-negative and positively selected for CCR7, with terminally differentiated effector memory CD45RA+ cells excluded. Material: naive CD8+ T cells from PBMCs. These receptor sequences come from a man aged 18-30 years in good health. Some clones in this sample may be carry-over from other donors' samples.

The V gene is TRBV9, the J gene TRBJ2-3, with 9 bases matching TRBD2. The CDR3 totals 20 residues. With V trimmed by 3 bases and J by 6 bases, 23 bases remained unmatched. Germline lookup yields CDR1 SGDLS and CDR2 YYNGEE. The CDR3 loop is CASSGRIPAGAGGPTDTQYF. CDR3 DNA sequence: TGTGCCAGCAGCGGGCGGATCCCCGCGGGTGCGGGAGGGCCAACGGATACGCAGTATTTT.

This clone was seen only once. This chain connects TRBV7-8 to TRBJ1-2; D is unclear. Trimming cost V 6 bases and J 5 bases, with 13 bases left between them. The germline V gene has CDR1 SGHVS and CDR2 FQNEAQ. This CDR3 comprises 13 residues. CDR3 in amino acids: CASRQDGSYGYTF. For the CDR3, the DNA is TGTGCCAGCAGACAAGACGGCAGTTATGGCTACACCTTC.

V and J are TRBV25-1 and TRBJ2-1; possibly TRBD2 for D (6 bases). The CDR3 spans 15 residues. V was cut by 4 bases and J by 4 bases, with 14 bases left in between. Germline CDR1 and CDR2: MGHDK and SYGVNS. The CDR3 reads CASSVFRESYNEQFF. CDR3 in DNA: TGTGCCAGCAGTGTGTTTCGGGAGTCTTACAATGAGCAGTTCTTC.

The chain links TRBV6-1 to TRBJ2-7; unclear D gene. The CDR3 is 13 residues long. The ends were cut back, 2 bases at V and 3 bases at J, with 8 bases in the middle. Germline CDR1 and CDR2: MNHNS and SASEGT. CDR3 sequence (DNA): TGTGCCAGCAGTGAAACGTCCCTCTACGAGCAGTACTTC. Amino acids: CASSETSLYEQYF.

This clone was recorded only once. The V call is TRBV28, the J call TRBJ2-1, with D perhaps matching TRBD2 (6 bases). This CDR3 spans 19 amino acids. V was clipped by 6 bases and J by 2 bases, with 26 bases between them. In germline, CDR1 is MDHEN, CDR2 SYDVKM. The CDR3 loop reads CASSSPHTGLIKTYNEQFF. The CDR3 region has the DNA TGTGCCAGCAGCTCCCCCCACACGGGACTCATAAAAACCTACAATGAGCAGTTCTTC.

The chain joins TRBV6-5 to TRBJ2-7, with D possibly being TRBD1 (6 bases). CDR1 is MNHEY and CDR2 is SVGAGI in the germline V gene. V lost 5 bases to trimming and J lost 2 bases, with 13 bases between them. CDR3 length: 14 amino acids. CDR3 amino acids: CASSNNGQTYEQYF. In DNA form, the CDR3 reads TGTGCCAGCAGTAATAACGGACAGACCTACGAGCAGTACTTC.

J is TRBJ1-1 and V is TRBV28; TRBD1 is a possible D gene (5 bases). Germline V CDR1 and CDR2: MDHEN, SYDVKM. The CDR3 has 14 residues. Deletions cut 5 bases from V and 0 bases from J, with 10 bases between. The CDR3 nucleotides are TGTGCCAGCAGTACCCGACAGATGAACACTGAAGCTTTCTTT. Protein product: CASSTRQMNTEAFF.

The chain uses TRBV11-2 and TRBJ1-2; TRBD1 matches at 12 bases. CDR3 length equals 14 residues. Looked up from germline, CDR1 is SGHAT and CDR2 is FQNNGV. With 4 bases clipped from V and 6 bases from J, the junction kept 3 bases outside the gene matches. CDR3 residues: CASSWDRGQDGYTF. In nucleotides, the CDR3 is TGTGCCAGCAGCTGGGACAGGGGGCAGGATGGCTACACCTTC.

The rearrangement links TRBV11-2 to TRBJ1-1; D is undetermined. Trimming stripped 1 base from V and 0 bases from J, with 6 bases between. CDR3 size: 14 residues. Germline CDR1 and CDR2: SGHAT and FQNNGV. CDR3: CASSLGVMNTEAFF. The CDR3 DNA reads TGTGCCAGCAGCTTAGGGGTCATGAACACTGAAGCTTTCTTT.

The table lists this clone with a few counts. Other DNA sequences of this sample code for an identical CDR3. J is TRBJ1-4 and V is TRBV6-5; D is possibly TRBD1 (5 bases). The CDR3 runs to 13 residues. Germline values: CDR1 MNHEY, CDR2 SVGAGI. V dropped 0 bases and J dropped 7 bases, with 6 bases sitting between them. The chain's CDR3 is CASSYSGGEKLFF. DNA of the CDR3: TGTGCCAGCAGTTACTCGGGGGGTGAAAAACTGTTTTTT.

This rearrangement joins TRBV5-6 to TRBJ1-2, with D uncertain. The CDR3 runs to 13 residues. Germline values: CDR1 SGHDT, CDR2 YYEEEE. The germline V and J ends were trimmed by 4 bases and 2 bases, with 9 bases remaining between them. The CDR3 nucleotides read TGTGCCAGCAGCCCGGGAGGCAACTATGGCTACACCTTC. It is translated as CASSPGGNYGYTF.

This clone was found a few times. The CDR3 region has the DNA TGTGCCAGCAGGTGTATTTGTGTCTTT. It is translated as CASRCICVF. V gene TRBV21-1 combines with J gene TRBJ1-1. TRBV21-1 is listed as a pseudogene. This CDR3 contains 9 residues.

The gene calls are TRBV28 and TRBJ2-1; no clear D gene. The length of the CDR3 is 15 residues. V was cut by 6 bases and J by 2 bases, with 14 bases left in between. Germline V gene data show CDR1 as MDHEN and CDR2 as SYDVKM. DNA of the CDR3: TGTGCCAGCAGGACTCGGACGGCCACCTACAATGAGCAGTTCTTC. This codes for CASRTRTATYNEQFF.